Each of the 7 T cell receptor beta chains below was sequenced from the same sample in a study of PD-1 blockade in classical Hodgkin lymphoma. Produced via immunoSEQ multiplex PCR; TCRdb's table is partial and in-frame only. Altogether roughly 10,000 clones are present, 74% being singletons, with the ten largest covering roughly 4%. Relapses following autologous stem cell transplantation were seen in all patients, with brentuximab vedotin exposure varying. Researchers report purifying CD4+ T cells from thawed PBMCs by magnetic negative selection. Source: CD4+ T cells from blood, taken at baseline. The receptors shown here come from a human donor with classical Hodgkin lymphoma.

V and J are TRBV18 and TRBJ2-5; D remains unclear. The CDR3 length is 14 residues. Germline CDR1 is KGHSH and CDR2 is LQKENI. The V and J ends lost 0 bases and 5 bases respectively, with 10 bases between them. The CDR3 nucleotides are TGTGCCAGCTCACCACCGGGAAGCTGGGAGACCCAGTACTTC. It yields the protein CASSPPGSWETQYF.

J is TRBJ2-7 and V is TRBV6-5, with a weak D call TRBD1 (6 bases). This CDR3 region has 11 residues. Germline assignment: CDR1 MNHEY and CDR2 SVGAGI. The CDR3 nucleotides are TGTCTGACAGGCGACGGTGGGGAGCAGTACTTC. Residues: CLTGDGGEQYF.

This chain connects TRBV19 to TRBJ1-5; no clear D gene. The CDR3 has 13 amino acids. V gave up 8 bases and J gave up 3 bases, with 11 bases separating them. Germline-derived CDR1 and CDR2 are LNHDA and SQIVND (reference sequence). The CDR3 DNA sequence: TGTGCCAGTTCATGGACGGCCAATCAGCCCCAGCATTTT. Protein: CASSWTANQPQHF.

Relative to its sample, this clone is medium-sized. The chain recombines TRBV5-1 with TRBJ2-7, with 10 bases fitting TRBD2. J gave up 7 bases and V 4 bases, and 11 bases lay outside the gene matches. This CDR3 comprises 15 residues. In germline, CDR1 is SGHRS, CDR2 YFSETQ. The CDR3 loop reads CASSPSLAGVSEQYF. The CDR3 DNA is TGCGCCAGCAGCCCCTCCCTAGCGGGAGTAAGTGAGCAGTACTTC.

The sample holds a few counts of this clone. CDR3 protein: CASSEREDFLSNQPQHF. CDR3 coding DNA: TGTGCCAGCAGTGAACGTGAGGACTTTCTTAGCAATCAGCCCCAGCATTTT. This chain joins TRBV6-1 and TRBJ1-5; unclear D gene. The CDR3 spans 17 residues. The germline gives CDR1 MNHNS, CDR2 SASEGT. V was shortened by 2 bases and J by 0 bases, with 14 bases between the two germline ends.

CDR3 amino acids: CASSPGTVNQPQHF. The DNA of the CDR3 is TGTGCCAGCTCACCCGGGACAGTAAATCAGCCCCAGCATTTT. The rearrangement joins TRBV18 to TRBJ1-5; TRBD1 matches 7 bases. With V trimmed by 3 bases and J by 4 bases, 3 bases remained unmatched. This CDR3 comprises 14 residues. Looked up from germline, CDR1 is KGHSH and CDR2 is LQKENI.

This clone was detected only a few times. The V and J genes are TRBV5-1 and TRBJ2-1, with 11 bases aligning to TRBD2. CDR3 length: 15 amino acids. The V gene's germline CDR1 is SGHRS and CDR2 YFSETQ. V gave up 5 bases and J gave up 7 bases; unmatched junction bases: 8. Written as DNA, the CDR3 is TGCGCCAGCAGGGCCGGGACTAGCGGATTAAATGAGCAGTTCTTC. Translated, it gives CASRAGTSGLNEQFF. The full variable domain, rest sourced from reference TRBV5-1 and TRBJ2-1, is KAGVTQTPRYLIKTRGQQVTLSCSPISGHRSVSWYQQTPGQGLQFLFEYFSETQRNKGNFPGRFSGRQFSNSRSEMNVSTLELGDSALYLCASRAGTSGLNEQFFGPGTRLTVL.